This entry lists 26 T cell receptor beta chains sequenced from one sample in a study of T cell responses to AZD1222 COVID-19 vaccine. Clones were sequenced by immunoSEQ multiplex PCR, and TCRdb holds only the in-frame ones, with some missing. The repertoire includes 120,000 to 150,000 clones, 88% of them detected once, and approximately 3.5% sits in the top ten. Sequenced material: peripheral blood, taken on day 0 of AZD1222 vaccination. These receptors were collected from an adult in good health.

A few counts support this clone. V and J are TRBV5-3 and TRBJ1-6, with D hard to call. TRBV5-3 is an open reading frame whose function is uncertain. CDR3 size: 10 residues. V was cut by 6 bases and J by 14 bases, with 9 bases left in between. DNA for the CDR3: TGTGCCAGAACCCTTAAGACCCTCCACTTT. Its translation is CARTLKTLHF.

This chain links TRBV7-8 with TRBJ1-1; TRBD1 agrees at 7 bases. Germline lookup yields CDR1 SGHVS and CDR2 FQNEAQ. The CDR3 contains 16 residues. With V trimmed by 5 bases and J by 6 bases, 15 bases remained unmatched. The CDR3 here is CASSPRGGRFRAEAFF. CDR3 nucleotides: TGTGCCAGCAGCCCCAGAGGGGGCAGGTTCAGGGCTGAAGCTTTCTTT.

This clone has only a few counts. The chain combines TRBV6-5 with TRBJ2-3; 7 bases fit TRBD1. This CDR3 spans 15 amino acids. Germline V gene data show CDR1 as MNHEY and CDR2 as SVGAGI. V was clipped by 5 bases and J by 5 bases; unmatched bases: 10. The CDR3 is CASSIGQDRQDTQYF. CDR3 in DNA: TGTGCCAGCAGTATAGGACAGGATCGTCAAGATACGCAGTATTTT.

This sequence joins TRBV5-8 and TRBJ2-7, with a possible D match to TRBD1 (5 bases). Trimming took off 3 bases at V and 6 bases at J, with 10 bases between the two ends. The CDR3 extends over 12 amino acids. CDR1 is SGHTS and CDR2 is YDEGEE in the germline V gene. Here the CDR3 reads CASSYVRVEQYF. CDR3 sequence (DNA): TGTGCCAGCAGCTACGTCAGGGTCGAGCAGTACTTC.

Details on this clone: Other nucleotide sequences from this sample produce the same CDR3. The V gene is TRBV15, the J gene TRBJ2-5; TRBD1 agrees at 9 bases. Germline V gives CDR1 LNHNV, CDR2 YYDKDF (reference sequence). The trim removed 3 bases at V and 2 bases at J, leaving 1 base unmatched. The CDR3 has 14 residues. The CDR3 loop is CATSRDRGQETQYF. The CDR3 nucleotides read TGTGCCACCAGCAGGGACAGGGGTCAAGAGACCCAGTACTTC.

This clone came up once. The rearrangement links TRBV7-2 to TRBJ2-1; 8 bases are shared with TRBD1. Per the germline V gene, CDR1 is SGHTA and CDR2 is FQGNSA. The V and J ends lost 4 bases and 5 bases, in that order; junction bases with no gene match: 7. The CDR3 loop spans 15 amino acids. The CDR3 coding sequence is TGTGCCAGCAGCTCACGAGGACAGGGTCACAATGAGCAGTTCTTC. This codes for CASSSRGQGHNEQFF. Based on the CDR3 plus reference TRBV7-2 and TRBJ2-1, the full variable domain is GAGVSQSPSNKVTEKGKDVELRCDPISGHTALYWYRQSLGQGLEFLIYFQGNSAPDKSGLPSDRFSAERTGGSVSTLTIQRTQQEDSAVYLCASSSRGQGHNEQFFGPGTRLTVL.

The J gene is TRBJ1-2, the V gene TRBV9, with D possibly matching TRBD1 (5 bases). The length of the CDR3 is 16 residues. Germline V gives CDR1 SGDLS, CDR2 YYNGEE. V dropped 2 bases and J dropped 3 bases, with 17 bases sitting between them. This chain's CDR3 is CASSVDSGLYDYGYTF. The DNA for the CDR3 is TGTGCCAGCAGCGTTGACTCGGGACTCTATGACTATGGCTACACCTTC. Filled out from reference TRBV9 and TRBJ1-2, the complete variable domain reads DSGVTQTPKHLITATGQRVTLRCSPRSGDLSVYWYQQSLDQGLQFLIQYYNGEERAKGNILERFSAQQFPDLHSELNLSSLELGDSALYFCASSVDSGLYDYGYTFGSGTRLTVV.

The rearrangement uses TRBV30 and TRBJ2-1, with TRBD2 identical over 10 bases. Trimming cost V 7 bases and J 10 bases; bases outside gene matches: 13. The CDR3 contains 14 residues. From germline, CDR1 is GTSNPN and CDR2 SVGIG (reference sequence). The CDR3 nucleotides read TGTGCCTTACACCCGAGCGGGAGGGCCTCCGAGCAGTTCTTC. The encoded protein is CALHPSGRASEQFF.

The chain uses TRBV7-2 and TRBJ2-3; the match to TRBD2 covers 7 bases. Unmatched junction bases numbered 5, after V lost 7 bases and J lost 1 base. The CDR3 runs to 14 residues. Germline CDR1 SGHTA, CDR2 FQGNSA. The CDR3 is CASKVTSGTDTQYF. Written as DNA, the CDR3 is TGTGCCAGCAAGGTAACTAGCGGCACAGATACGCAGTATTTT.

The chain has TRBV30 and TRBJ1-1; D gene unclear. Germline assignment: CDR1 GTSNPN and CDR2 SVGIG (reference sequence). V dropped 8 bases and J dropped 1 base, with 14 bases sitting between them. CDR3 length: 13 residues. This chain's CDR3 is CAAAQLRNTEAFF. In DNA, the CDR3 is TGTGCCGCCGCCCAACTCAGGAACACTGAAGCTTTCTTT.

V and J are TRBV5-4 and TRBJ1-2; D is unclear. Trimming took 0 bases from V and 1 from J, leaving 4 bases between them. Germline loops: CDR1 SGHNT, CDR2 YYREEE (reference sequence). The length of the CDR3 is 13 residues. CDR3 in DNA: TGTGCCAGCAGCTTGGGTAGTAACTATGGCTACACCTTC. This encodes CASSLGSNYGYTF.

The V and J genes are TRBV15 and TRBJ2-1; 15 positions match TRBD2. After removal of 0 bases from V and 6 bases from J, the junction contained 3 bases not matched to a gene. Germline CDR1 reads LNHNV; CDR2 reads YYDKDF (reference sequence). This CDR3 is built from 17 residues. CDR3 nucleotides: TGTGCCACCAGCAGAGATCGGACTAGCGGGAGGGCCAATGAGCAGTTCTTC. Protein sequence: CATSRDRTSGRANEQFF.

This sequence joins TRBV18 and TRBJ1-6, with D tentatively TRBD1 (6 bases). CDR3 length: 14 residues. Trimming shortened V by 4 bases and J by 10 bases, and 14 bases separated the two germline ends. Germline CDR1 reads KGHSH; CDR2 reads LQKENI. In DNA form, the CDR3 reads TGTGCCAGCTCACAGACAGGAGGAGAATCACCCCTCCACTTT. Translation gives CASSQTGGESPLHF.

The chain carries TRBV27 and TRBJ2-7; D possibly corresponds to TRBD2 (6 bases). This CDR3 contains 13 residues. V was shortened by 7 bases and J by 6 bases, with 16 bases between the two germline ends. In germline, CDR1 is MNHEY, CDR2 SMNVEV (reference sequence). The CDR3 coding sequence is TGTGCCAGCAAAATCGGGAGTTACGGCGAGCAGTACTTC. This sequence encodes CASKIGSYGEQYF.

This chain joins TRBV9 and TRBJ2-1; TRBD2 agrees at 7 bases. CDR1 is SGDLS, CDR2 YYNGEE, per germline. The J segment lost 0 bases and the V segment lost 1 base, leaving 4 bases of the junction unmatched. The CDR3 loop spans 16 amino acids. The CDR3 bases are TGTGCCAGCAGCGTATTGGGCGGGAGCTCCTACAATGAGCAGTTCTTC. Its translation is CASSVLGGSSYNEQFF.

The chain couples TRBV6-5 to TRBJ2-7; 12 positions agree with TRBD2. Trimming cost V 6 bases and J 8 bases; bases outside gene matches: 8. CDR3 length: 14 residues. Germline V gives CDR1 MNHEY, CDR2 SVGAGI. The CDR3 loop is CASSSTSGSMKQYF. In DNA form, the CDR3 reads TGTGCCAGCAGCTCGACTAGCGGGAGTATGAAGCAGTACTTC.

The chain combines TRBV19 with TRBJ2-6; D gene ambiguous. CDR3 length: 17 residues. Germline lookup yields CDR1 LNHDA and CDR2 SQIVND (reference sequence). Trimming took off 3 bases at V and 0 bases at J, with 12 bases between the two ends. CDR3 DNA sequence: TGTGCCAGTAGTATTGATAAATCAAGCTCTGGGGCCAACGTCCTGACTTTC. This translates into CASSIDKSSSGANVLTF.

J is TRBJ1-5 and V is TRBV27; tentatively, D is TRBD1 (6 bases). The CDR3 has 18 residues. The germline V gene has CDR1 MNHEY and CDR2 SMNVEV (reference sequence). V lost 5 bases to trimming and J lost 0 bases, with 20 bases between them. The chain's CDR3 is CASSPHIGRGYSNQPQHF. As DNA, the CDR3 is TGTGCCAGCAGTCCCCACATAGGCAGGGGATATAGCAATCAGCCCCAGCATTTT.

In nucleotides, the CDR3 is TGTGCCAGCAGCGCATACAGGGGCGGGTACGAGCAGTACTTC. This codes for CASSAYRGGYEQYF. The chain uses TRBV7-2 and TRBJ2-7; 7 bases are a match to TRBD1. CDR3 length: 14 residues. Germline lookup yields CDR1 SGHTA and CDR2 FQGNSA. Trimming cost V 5 bases and J 4 bases; bases outside gene matches: 8.

The chain couples TRBV29-1 to TRBJ2-1; 7 nucleotides line up with TRBD1. The length of the CDR3 is 12 residues. The ends lost 8 bases at V and 10 bases at J; junction bases unmatched: 11. The germline CDR1 and CDR2 sequences are SQVTM and ANQGSEA. Here the CDR3 reads CSLGQLDREQFF. CDR3 coding DNA: TGCAGCCTGGGACAGTTAGATAGGGAGCAGTTCTTC.

The chain has TRBV6-5 and TRBJ2-5, with a possible D match to TRBD2 (5 bases). The CDR3 totals 13 residues. Trimming removed 6 bases at V and 2 bases at J, with 10 bases between. Germline-derived CDR1 and CDR2 are MNHEY and SVGAGI. The CDR3 DNA sequence: TGTGCCAGCAGCTCCGGGGAACAAGAGACCCAGTACTTC. Amino acid sequence: CASSSGEQETQYF.

The rearrangement uses TRBV7-2 and TRBJ2-1, with D perhaps TRBD1 (7 bases). The CDR3 loop spans 15 amino acids. Germline CDR1 and CDR2: SGHTA and FQGNSA. V was cut by 4 bases and J by 7 bases, with 17 bases left in between. CDR3 sequence reads: CASSYRQGGNNEQFF. The DNA for the CDR3 is TGTGCCAGCAGCTACCGACAGGGAGGTAATAATGAGCAGTTCTTC.

This chain links TRBV9 with TRBJ2-1, with D unresolved. Germline V CDR1 and CDR2: SGDLS, YYNGEE. V gave up 0 bases and J gave up 6 bases, with 13 bases separating them. CDR3 length: 15 amino acids. The CDR3 DNA reads TGTGCCAGCAGCGTAGTCGGGTCTGCCATCAATGAGCAGTTCTTC. Residues: CASSVVGSAINEQFF.

The genes are TRBV2 and TRBJ2-1; D is ambiguous. Trimming cost V 1 base and J 5 bases, with 6 bases left between them. The CDR3 is made up of 13 amino acids. Germline-derived CDR1 and CDR2 are SNHLY and FYNNEI. This CDR3 is CASSEELNNEQFF. In nucleotides, the CDR3 is TGTGCCAGCAGTGAAGAACTCAACAATGAGCAGTTCTTC.

This chain uses TRBV4-1 with TRBJ2-6; D gene uncertain. CDR1 MGHRA and CDR2 YSYEKL come from the germline V gene. The CDR3 length is 16 residues. The germline V and J ends were trimmed by 1 base and 4 bases, with 11 bases remaining between them. The CDR3 nucleotides are TGCGCCAGCAGCCAAGGGGAAATCCAAGGGGCCAACGTCCTGACTTTC. This translates into CASSQGEIQGANVLTF.

The V call is TRBV9, the J call TRBJ2-5; 11 positions agree with TRBD2. Germline CDR1 is SGDLS and CDR2 is YYNGEE. Trimming at V came to 0 bases and at J to 4 bases, leaving 8 bases not matched to a gene. The CDR3 length is 17 residues. The CDR3 DNA is TGTGCCAGCAGCGTAGATACTAGCGGGAGACTCTTAGAGACCCAGTACTTC. Translation: CASSVDTSGRLLETQYF.